This T cell receptor (beta chain) was observed in a study of T cell changes during pregnancy in multiple sclerosis (dated by TCRdb to between 2018 and 2020). Background for the entire study: The study looked at changes in the T cell repertoire across pregnancy in women with multiple sclerosis.

This clone was counted a single time. Its antigen is not yet known. No qualities accompany the bases; no much larger clone lies one base away. For CDR1 and CDR2, the germline V gene lists SGHRS and YFSETQ. The junction carries 16 bases between V and J, which are trimmed by 0 bases and 6 bases respectively. Reading from cysteine to phenylalanine, the CDR3 counts 15 amino acids. The sequence is cut down to CDR3 DNA, 45 bases in frame from base 1. The method behind the library was the immunoSEQ multiplex PCR assay. TCRdb re-hosts the immuneACCESS table, in-frame sequences only. Its copies lack some clones; in the studies checked, an unresolved V gene accounts for under half of them, and the cause for the rest is not known. In all, the sample holds approximately 41,000 clones, and around 89% of those were seen once. The ten most abundant clones make up about 0.51% of the sample.

The V and J genes are TRBV5-1 and TRBJ2-7; 6 matching bases give a weak D call of TRBD2. Sequencing was performed on CD4+ T cells from peripheral blood mononuclear cells, taken in the second trimester of pregnancy. The sequence came from a female donor with multiple sclerosis, enrolled in a pregnancy study. Here is the DNA: TGCGCCAGCAGCTTGGTAGGGCGGGATGTCGCCGAGCAGTACTTC. It is translated as CASSLVGRDVAEQYF.